This entry lists 5 T cell receptor beta chains sequenced from one sample in a study of control samples from healthy donors and cancer patients. Data came from immunoSEQ multiplex PCR; TCRdb stores just in-frame clones and leaves some out. There are roughly 120,000 clones in the sample; roughly 88% occur only once, and 3.4% lies in the top ten. Sequences were obtained from blood. The origin of the receptors is a man aged 35 to 55 in good health.

The chain links TRBV23-1 to TRBJ2-1; D might be TRBD2 (6 bases). TRBV23-1 is placed among ORFs of uncertain function. The CDR3 extends over 15 amino acids. Trimming took off 0 bases at V and 6 bases at J, with 12 bases between the two ends. The CDR3 protein is CASSQSARDGNEQFF. In DNA, the CDR3 is TGCGCCAGCAGTCAATCGGCGCGGGACGGCAATGAGCAGTTCTTC.

The chain combines TRBV10-3 with TRBJ2-3, with 9 bases lining up with TRBD1. Trimming removed 8 bases from V and 5 bases from J; junction bases left unmatched: 11. The CDR3 contains 15 residues. Germline assignment: CDR1 ENHRY and CDR2 SYGVKD. The CDR3 DNA reads TGTGCCATCGGACAGGGGTCGGGGGGCCAAGATACGCAGTATTTT. This gives the protein CAIGQGSGGQDTQYF.

V and J are TRBV27 and TRBJ2-7; 11 bases are a match to TRBD2. This CDR3 is built from 15 residues. Germline CDR1 MNHEY, CDR2 SMNVEV (reference sequence). J lost 4 bases, V lost 3 bases, and 5 bases had no gene match. The CDR3 bases are TGTGCCAGCAGTTTTTCTAGACTAGCGGGGTACGAGCAGTACTTC. Translation gives CASSFSRLAGYEQYF.

The gene calls are TRBV5-4 and TRBJ2-2; D possibly matches TRBD1 or TRBD2 (6 bases each). The CDR3 totals 15 residues. Per the germline V gene, CDR1 is SGHNT and CDR2 is YYREEE (reference sequence). V was trimmed by 0 bases and J by 7 bases, leaving 13 bases between them. Here the CDR3 DNA reads TGTGCCAGCAGCTTGGTGGAGGGGGTCGGCGGGGAGCTGTTTTTT. Translation gives CASSLVEGVGGELFF.

The V call is TRBV29-1, the J call TRBJ2-7; no clear D gene. Germline CDR1 is SQVTM and CDR2 is ANQGSEA. The CDR3 contains 11 residues. Trimming pared 2 bases from V and 3 bases from J, leaving 5 bases between. The CDR3 sequence: CSVEWDYEQYF. DNA of the CDR3: TGCAGCGTTGAATGGGACTACGAGCAGTACTTC.